This T cell receptor beta chain was profiled in a study of cytomegalovirus exposure and HLA in healthy donors. Overall study: The study's early data release held about 85 million unique TCRs from HLA-typed donors. Study-level findings and limits: Within an earlier analysis, most TCR beta V segments proved productive either about 87% or about 30% of the time. Accurate prediction of HLA-A and HLA-B alleles (for most subjects) was reportedly achieved from TCR beta sequences. In a later analysis, parvovirus B19, influenza, CMV and Epstein-Barr virus appeared linked to several top co-occurrence clusters.

The CDR3 is 14 residues long. The ends lost 5 bases at V and 5 bases at J; junction bases unmatched: 9. From germline, CDR1 is SGHAT and CDR2 FQDESV (reference sequence). 60 Vbeta and 13 Jbeta primers were used in PCR. Measured with immunoSEQ multiplex PCR; TCRdb has only the in-frame clones, and not every one. Among roughly 120,000 clones listed, approximately 80% were seen once. This clone was observed a handful of times. Its antigen is undetermined. The clonotype was recovered from a male donor in good health and CMV-seropositive. The V gene is TRBV11-1, the J gene TRBJ2-7; 7 bases agree with TRBD2. Sequencing was performed on PBMCs. The CDR3 DNA follows: TGTGCCAGCAGCCGCAGCGGGAATAGTAACGAGCAGTACTTC. It translates to CASSRSGNSNEQYF.